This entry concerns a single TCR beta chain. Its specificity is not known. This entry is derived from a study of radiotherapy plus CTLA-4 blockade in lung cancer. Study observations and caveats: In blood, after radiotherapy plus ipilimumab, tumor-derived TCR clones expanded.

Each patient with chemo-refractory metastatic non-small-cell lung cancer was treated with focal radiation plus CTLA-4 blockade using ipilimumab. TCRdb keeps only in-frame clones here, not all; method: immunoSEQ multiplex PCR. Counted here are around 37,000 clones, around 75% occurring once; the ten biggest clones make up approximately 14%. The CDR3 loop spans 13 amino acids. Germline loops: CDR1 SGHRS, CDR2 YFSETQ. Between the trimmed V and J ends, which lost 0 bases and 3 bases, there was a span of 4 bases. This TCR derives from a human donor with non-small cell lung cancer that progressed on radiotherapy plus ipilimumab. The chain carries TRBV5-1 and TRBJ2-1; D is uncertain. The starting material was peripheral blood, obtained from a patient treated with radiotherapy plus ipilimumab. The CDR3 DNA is TGCGCCAGCAGCTTGGACGGCTACAATGAGCAGTTCTTC. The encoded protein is CASSLDGYNEQFF.